This entry concerns a single TCR beta chain. Profiling relied on immunoSEQ multiplex PCR, and the TCRdb table lists in-frame clones only, not all of them. The sample lists around 95,000 clones, more than 75% occurring once. Germline V gene data show CDR1 as LNHDA and CDR2 as SQIVND (reference sequence). CDR3 size: 15 residues. J lost 3 bases, V lost 5 bases, and 5 bases had no gene match. This specimen belongs to a study of control samples from healthy donors and cancer patients. V and J are TRBV19 and TRBJ2-1; TRBD1 matches at 9 bases. This TCR derives from a woman aged 45-65 years in good health. The sample comprised blood. The CDR3 sequence is CASSLWTGVYNEQFF. CDR3 bases: TGTGCCAGTAGTCTCTGGACAGGGGTCTACAATGAGCAGTTCTTC.